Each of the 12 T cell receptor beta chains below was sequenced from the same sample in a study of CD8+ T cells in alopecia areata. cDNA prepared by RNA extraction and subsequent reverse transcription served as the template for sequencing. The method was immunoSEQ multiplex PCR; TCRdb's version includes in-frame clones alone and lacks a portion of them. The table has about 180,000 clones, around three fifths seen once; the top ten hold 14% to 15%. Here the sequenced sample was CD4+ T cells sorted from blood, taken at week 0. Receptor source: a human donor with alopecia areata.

The DNA for the CDR3 is TGTGCCAGCAGCAAAGGTGCCAACTCCTACGAGCAGTACTTC. This codes for CASSKGANSYEQYF. The rearrangement links TRBV21-1 to TRBJ2-7. TRBV21-1 is a pseudogene. CDR3 length: 14 residues.

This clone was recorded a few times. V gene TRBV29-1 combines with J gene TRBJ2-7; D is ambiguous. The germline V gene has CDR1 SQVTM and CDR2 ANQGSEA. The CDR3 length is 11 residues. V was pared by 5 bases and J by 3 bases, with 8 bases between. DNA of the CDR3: TGCAGCGTTTCTAAGGGCTACGAGCAGTACTTC. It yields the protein CSVSKGYEQYF.

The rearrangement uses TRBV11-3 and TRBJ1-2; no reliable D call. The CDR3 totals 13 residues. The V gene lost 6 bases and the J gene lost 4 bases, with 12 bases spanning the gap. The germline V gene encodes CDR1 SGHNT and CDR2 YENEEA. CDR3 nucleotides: TGTGCCAGCAGTTTCCAGAGAAGCTATGGCTACACCTTC. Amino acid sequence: CASSFQRSYGYTF.

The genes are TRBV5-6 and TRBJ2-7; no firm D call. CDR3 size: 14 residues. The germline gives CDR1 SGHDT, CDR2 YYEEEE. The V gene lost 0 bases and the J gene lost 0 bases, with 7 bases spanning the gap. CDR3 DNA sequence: TGTGCCAGCAGCTTGGAACAGCCCTCCTACGAGCAGTACTTC. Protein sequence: CASSLEQPSYEQYF.

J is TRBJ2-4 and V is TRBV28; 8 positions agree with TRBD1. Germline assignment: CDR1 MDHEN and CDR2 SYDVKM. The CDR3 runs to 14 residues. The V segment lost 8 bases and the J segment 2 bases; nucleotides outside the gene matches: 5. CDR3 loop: CASDRGWTKNIQYF. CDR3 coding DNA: TGTGCCAGCGACAGGGGTTGGACCAAAAACATTCAGTACTTC. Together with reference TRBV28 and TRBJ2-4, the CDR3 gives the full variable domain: DVKVTQSSRYLVKRTGEKVFLECVQDMDHENMFWYRQDPGLGLRLIYFSYDVKMKEKGDIPEGYSVSREKKERFSLILESASTNQTSMYLCASDRGWTKNIQYFGAGTRLSVL.

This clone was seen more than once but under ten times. The DNA of the CDR3 is TGTGCCAGGCGGGGCCAGGGCAATTCACCCCTCCACTTT. It codes for CARRGQGNSPLHF. V is TRBV2 and J is TRBJ1-6, with D maybe TRBD1 (5 bases). Germline V gene data show CDR1 as SNHLY and CDR2 as FYNNEI. CDR3 length: 13 amino acids. The V end was cut by 9 bases, the J end by 7 bases, with 13 bases between.

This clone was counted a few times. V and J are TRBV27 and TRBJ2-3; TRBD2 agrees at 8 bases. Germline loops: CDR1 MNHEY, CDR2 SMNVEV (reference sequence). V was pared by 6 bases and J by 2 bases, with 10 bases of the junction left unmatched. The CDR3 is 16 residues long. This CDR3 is CASSPMRGALTDTQYF. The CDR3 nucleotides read TGTGCCAGCAGCCCTATGCGGGGGGCCCTCACAGATACGCAGTATTTT.

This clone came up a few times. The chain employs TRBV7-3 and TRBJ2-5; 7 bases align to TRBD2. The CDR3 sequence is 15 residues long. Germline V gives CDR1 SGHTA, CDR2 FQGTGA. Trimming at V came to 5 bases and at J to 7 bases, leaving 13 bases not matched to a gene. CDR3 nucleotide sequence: TGTGCCAGCAGCCCGACCGGGGGGAACGCGAGGACCCAGTACTTC. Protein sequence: CASSPTGGNARTQYF.

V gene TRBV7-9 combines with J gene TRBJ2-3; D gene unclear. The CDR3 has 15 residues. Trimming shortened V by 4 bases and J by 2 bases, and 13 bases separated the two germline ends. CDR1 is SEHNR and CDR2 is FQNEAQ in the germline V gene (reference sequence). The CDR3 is CASSSWRHLTDTQYF. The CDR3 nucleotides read TGTGCCAGCAGCTCCTGGCGGCACCTCACAGATACGCAGTATTTT.

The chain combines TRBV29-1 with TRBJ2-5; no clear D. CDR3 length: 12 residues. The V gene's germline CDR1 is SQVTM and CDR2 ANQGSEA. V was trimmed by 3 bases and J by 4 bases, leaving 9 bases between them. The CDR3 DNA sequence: TGCAGCGTTGACACCTTCAGAGAGACCCAGTACTTC. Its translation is CSVDTFRETQYF.

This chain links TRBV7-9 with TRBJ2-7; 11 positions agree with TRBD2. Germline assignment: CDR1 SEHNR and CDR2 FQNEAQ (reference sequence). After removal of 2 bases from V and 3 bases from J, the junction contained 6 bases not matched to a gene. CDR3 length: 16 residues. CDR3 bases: TGTGCCAGCAGCTTATGGCTAACTAGCGGGGGCTACGAGCAGTACTTC. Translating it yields CASSLWLTSGGYEQYF.

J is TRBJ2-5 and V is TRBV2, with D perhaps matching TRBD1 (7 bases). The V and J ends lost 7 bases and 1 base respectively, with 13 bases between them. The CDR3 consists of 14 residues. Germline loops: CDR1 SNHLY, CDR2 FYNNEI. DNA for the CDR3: TGTGCCAGCAAGGGGGGACAGTTCCAAGAGACCCAGTACTTC. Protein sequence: CASKGGQFQETQYF.